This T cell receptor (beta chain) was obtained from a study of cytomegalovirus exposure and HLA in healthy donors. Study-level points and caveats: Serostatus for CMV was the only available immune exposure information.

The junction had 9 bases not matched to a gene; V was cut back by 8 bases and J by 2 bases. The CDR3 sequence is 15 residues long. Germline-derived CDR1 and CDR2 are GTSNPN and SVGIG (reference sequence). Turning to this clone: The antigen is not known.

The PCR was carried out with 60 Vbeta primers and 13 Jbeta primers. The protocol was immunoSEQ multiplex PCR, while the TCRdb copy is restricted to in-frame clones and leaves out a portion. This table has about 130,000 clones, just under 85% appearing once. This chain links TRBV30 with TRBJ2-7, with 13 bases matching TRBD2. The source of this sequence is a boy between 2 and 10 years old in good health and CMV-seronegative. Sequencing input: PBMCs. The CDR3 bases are TGTGCCCTCATCCCGGGACTAGCGGGACCCTACGAGCAGTACGTC. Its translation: CALIPGLAGPYEQYV.